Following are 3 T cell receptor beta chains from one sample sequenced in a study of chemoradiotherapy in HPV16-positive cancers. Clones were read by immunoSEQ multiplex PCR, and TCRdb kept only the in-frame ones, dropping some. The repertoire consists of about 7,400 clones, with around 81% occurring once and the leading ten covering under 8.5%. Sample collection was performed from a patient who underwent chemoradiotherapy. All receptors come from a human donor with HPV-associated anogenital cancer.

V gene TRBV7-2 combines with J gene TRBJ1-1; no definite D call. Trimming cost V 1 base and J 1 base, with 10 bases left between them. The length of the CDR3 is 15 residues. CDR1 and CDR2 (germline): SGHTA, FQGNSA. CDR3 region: CASSLGGKANTEAFF. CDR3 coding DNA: TGTGCCAGCAGCTTAGGCGGGAAAGCGAACACTGAAGCTTTCTTT.

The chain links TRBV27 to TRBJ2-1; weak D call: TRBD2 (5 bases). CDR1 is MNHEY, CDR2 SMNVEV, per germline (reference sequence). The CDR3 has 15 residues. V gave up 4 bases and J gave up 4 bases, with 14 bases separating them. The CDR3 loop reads CASSSPQPGYNEQFF. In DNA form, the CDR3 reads TGTGCCAGCAGTTCCCCCCAACCGGGATACAATGAGCAGTTCTTC.

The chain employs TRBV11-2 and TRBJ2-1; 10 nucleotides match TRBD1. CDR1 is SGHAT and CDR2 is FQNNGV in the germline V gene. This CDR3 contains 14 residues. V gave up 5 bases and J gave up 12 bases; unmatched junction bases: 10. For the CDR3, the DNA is TGTGCCAGCAGCGACAGGGGGCTATTTGGGGGGCAGTTCTTC. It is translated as CASSDRGLFGGQFF.